This T cell receptor (beta chain) was captured in a study of OX40 agonist ivuxolimab in advanced cancers. Libraries were prepared by immunoSEQ multiplex PCR; TCRdb keeps only in-frame clonotypes and omits some of them. In the table there are about 62,000 clones, roughly four fifths of which are singletons. V was pared by 4 bases and J by 5 bases, with 22 bases between. The CDR3 totals 16 residues. Germline CDR1 is SGHRS and CDR2 is YFSETQ. The TCR originated in an adult with an advanced solid tumor such as melanoma, head and neck, liver or kidney cancer. The chain recombines TRBV5-1 with TRBJ2-7; a possible D gene is TRBD2 (7 bases). Here the sequenced sample was CD4+ or CD8+ T cells sorted from blood, taken in a trial of the OX40 agonist ivuxolimab. The chain's CDR3 is CASSLAGGRLIHEQYF. The CDR3 nucleotides are TGCGCCAGCAGCCTCGCCGGGGGGCGTCTGATCCACGAGCAGTACTTC. Based on the CDR3 plus reference TRBV5-1 and TRBJ2-7, the full variable domain is KAGVTQTPRYLIKTRGQQVTLSCSPISGHRSVSWYQQTPGQGLQFLFEYFSETQRNKGNFPGRFSGRQFSNSRSEMNVSTLELGDSALYLCASSLAGGRLIHEQYFGPGTRLTVT.